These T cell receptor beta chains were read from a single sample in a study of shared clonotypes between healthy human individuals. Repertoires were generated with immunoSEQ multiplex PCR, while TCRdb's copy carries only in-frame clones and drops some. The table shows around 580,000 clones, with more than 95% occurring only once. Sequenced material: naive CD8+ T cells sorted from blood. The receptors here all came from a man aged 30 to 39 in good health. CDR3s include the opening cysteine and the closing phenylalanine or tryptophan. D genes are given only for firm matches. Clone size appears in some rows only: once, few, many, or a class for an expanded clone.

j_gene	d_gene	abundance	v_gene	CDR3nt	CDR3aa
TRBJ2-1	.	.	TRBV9	TGTGCCAGCAGCGTAGCTTCGTTGACAGGAGAGCAGTTCTTC	CASSVASLTGEQFF
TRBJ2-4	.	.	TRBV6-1	TGTGCCACAGCTGACCCGCGAAGAGACATTCAGTACTTC	CATADPRRDIQYF
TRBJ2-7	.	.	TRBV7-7	TGTGCTAGCAGCTTCAGCTACGAGCAGTACTTC	CASSFSYEQYF
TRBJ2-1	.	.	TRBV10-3	TGTGCCATCAGTGAGGAACTAGCTCCCAATGAGCAGTTCTTC	CAISEELAPNEQFF
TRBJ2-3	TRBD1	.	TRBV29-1	TGCAGCGTTCCCAGGGGGCGCGCAGATACGCAGTATTTT	CSVPRGRADTQYF
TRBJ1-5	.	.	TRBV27	TGTGCCAGCAGTTTATCGTCGGGGGGCAATCAGCCCCAGCATTTT	CASSLSSGGNQPQHF
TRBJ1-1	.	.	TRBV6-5	TGTGCCAGCAGTCCGCGGACGAATGAAGCTTTCTTT	CASSPRTNEAFF
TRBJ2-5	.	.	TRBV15	TGTGCCACCAGCAGAGAGGGGGAAGAGACCCAGTACTTC	CATSREGEETQYF
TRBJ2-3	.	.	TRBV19	TGTGCCAGTAGTAGGGTTAGCACAGATACGCAGTATTTT	CASSRVSTDTQYF
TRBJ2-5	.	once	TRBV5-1	TGCGCCAGCAGCTACGGATCCCAAGAGACCCAGTACTTC	CASSYGSQETQYF
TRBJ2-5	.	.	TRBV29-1	TGCAGCGTTGAAGAACGAATTGAGGAGACCCAGTACTTC	CSVEERIEETQYF
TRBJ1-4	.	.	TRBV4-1	TGCGCCAGCAGCCAAGATGGGGAGGAGAATGAAAAACTGTTTTTT	CASSQDGEENEKLFF
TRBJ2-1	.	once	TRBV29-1	TGCAGCGTTGGATTAGTAGGGAATGAGCAGTTCTTC	CSVGLVGNEQFF